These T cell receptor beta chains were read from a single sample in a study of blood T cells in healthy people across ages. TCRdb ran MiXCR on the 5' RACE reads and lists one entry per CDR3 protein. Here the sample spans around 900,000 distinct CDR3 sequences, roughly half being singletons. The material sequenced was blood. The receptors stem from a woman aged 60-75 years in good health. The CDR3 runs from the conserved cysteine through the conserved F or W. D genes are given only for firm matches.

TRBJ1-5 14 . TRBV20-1 CSVPLGGVHQPQHF
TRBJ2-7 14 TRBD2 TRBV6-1 CASRAGPISYEQYF
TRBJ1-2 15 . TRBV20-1 CSARVTWGDSYGYTF
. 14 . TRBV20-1 CSASDARGTETQYF
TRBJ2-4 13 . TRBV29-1 CSVEIGLRNIQYF
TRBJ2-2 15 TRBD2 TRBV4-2 CASSQASGGTGELFF
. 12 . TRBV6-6 CASRYTGREQYF
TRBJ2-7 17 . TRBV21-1 CASSKIYEAGLSYEQYF
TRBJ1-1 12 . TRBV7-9 CASSERPDKAFF
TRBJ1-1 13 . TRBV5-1 CASSIEGNTEAFF
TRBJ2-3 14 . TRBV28 CASQAQTYTDTQYF
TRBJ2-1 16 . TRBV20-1 CSAIGQGGRYYNEQFF
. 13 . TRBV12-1 CASSFAPYYEQYF
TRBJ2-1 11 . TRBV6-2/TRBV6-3 CASSYSHEQFF
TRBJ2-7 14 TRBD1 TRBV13 CASSTRTGAYEQYF
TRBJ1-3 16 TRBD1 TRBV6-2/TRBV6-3 CASSLQGKGPGNTIYF
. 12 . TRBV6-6 CASWPGRETQYF
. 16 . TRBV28 CASSLWDGYGAETQYF
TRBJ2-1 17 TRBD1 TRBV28 CASRPGQTFGSYNEQFF
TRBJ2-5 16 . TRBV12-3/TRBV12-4 CASSLTNAGGKETQYF
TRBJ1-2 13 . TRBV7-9 CASSLDGNYGYTF
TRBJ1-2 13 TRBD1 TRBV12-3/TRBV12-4 CASDMGQGYGYTF
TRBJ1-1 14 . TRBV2 CASSSLGLNTEAFF
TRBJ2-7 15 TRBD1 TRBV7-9 CASSLGPAGGYEQYF
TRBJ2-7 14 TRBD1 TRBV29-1 CSVRLDRRSYEQYF
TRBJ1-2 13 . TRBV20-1 CSARLGTQLGYTF
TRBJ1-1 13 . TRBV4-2 CASSDWGNTEAFF
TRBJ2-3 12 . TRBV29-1 CSVRQGGNTQYF
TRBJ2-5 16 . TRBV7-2 CASSLHRGGHQETQYF
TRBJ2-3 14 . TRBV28 CACKMPTGTDTQYF
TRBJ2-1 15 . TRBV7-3 CASSWPEMGFPEQFF
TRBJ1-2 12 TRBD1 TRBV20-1 CSAPRGGLGYTF
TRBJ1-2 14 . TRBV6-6 CASSYPGQSDGYTF
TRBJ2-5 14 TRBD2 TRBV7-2 CASSQGLAGKEQYF
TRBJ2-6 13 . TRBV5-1 CASTSVGANVLTF
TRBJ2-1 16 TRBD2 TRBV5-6 CASSTYSGTSYNEQFF
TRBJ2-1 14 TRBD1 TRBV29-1 CSGGQGQRFNEQFF
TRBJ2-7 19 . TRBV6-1 CASSPTKKRLAGTTYEQYF
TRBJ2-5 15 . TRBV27 CASSSDPFDDPEQYF
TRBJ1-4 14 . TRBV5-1 CASSFAGDREKLFF
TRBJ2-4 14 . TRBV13 CASSRPEAKNIQYF
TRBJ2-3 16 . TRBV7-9 CASSLAVSSSTDTQYF
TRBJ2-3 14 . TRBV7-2 CASSLPGFTDTQYF
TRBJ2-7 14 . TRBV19 CASSIAAYKYEQYF
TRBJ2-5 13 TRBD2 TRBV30 CAWSPGRAETQYF
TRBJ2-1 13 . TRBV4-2 CAGSTRLENEQFF
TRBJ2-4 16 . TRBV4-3 CASSQDWGLAKNIQYF
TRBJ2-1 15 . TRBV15 CATSREGRSVNEQFF
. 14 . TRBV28 CASRIHRMRDEQYF
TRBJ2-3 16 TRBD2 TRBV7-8 CASSSSSGRVTDTQYF
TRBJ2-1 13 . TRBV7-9 CASTPIGERGQFF
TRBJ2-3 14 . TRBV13 CASMWGRVTDTQYF
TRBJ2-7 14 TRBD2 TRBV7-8 CASTLRRERNEQYF
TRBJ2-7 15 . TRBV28 CASSLRRGYSYEQYF